The present entry profiles one T cell receptor beta chain with its context. Profiled with immunoSEQ multiplex PCR; TCRdb holds only in-frame clones, not every one. The table includes about 390,000 clones, approximately 87% detected once. Participants came from about two dozen US areas, aged about 18 to 95 years. The data originate from a study of blood T cell repertoires in COVID-19. Background on the study: Sites across the United States, Italy and Spain contributed samples from acute and convalescent COVID-19.

Trimming shortened V by 3 bases and J by 10 bases, and 16 bases separated the two germline ends. Germline CDR1 ENHRY, CDR2 SYGVKD. This CDR3 is built from 14 residues. The V and J genes are TRBV10-3 and TRBJ2-1, with D possibly TRBD1 on 8 matching bases. Sequencing input: PBMCs or T cells enriched from blood (not recorded which). The sequence was collected from a woman between 50 and 59 years old who had recovered from COVID-19. In DNA, the CDR3 is TGTGCCATCAGTGAAGATAACAGGGGGGGGGAGCAGTTCTTC. Protein: CAISEDNRGGEQFF.